The clone carrying this T cell receptor beta chain has only a few counts. Its target is not known. This CDR3 is 15 amino acids long. The V end was cut by 4 bases, the J end by 1 base, with 14 bases between. Per germline, CDR1 SEHNR and CDR2 FQNEAQ (reference sequence). This entry comes from a study of post-analysis software for immune sequencing data. The TCR beta cDNA libraries contained unique molecular identifiers. MiXCR, applied by TCRdb to the PCR reads, yields one record per CDR3 protein. The repertoire consists of fewer than 850,000 distinct CDR3 sequences, with roughly 50% occurring once and the leading ten covering over 4.5%. The study's findings and limits: Patients carried 4 or 5 TRBV segments more frequently than controls did, and TRBV5-6, TRBV5-1 and TRBV20-1 were among them. When the samples were clustered directly with F measure, those that had been prepared in the same batch showed strong co-clustering. Normalized Chao1 diversity was significantly lower in multiple sclerosis patients than in controls.

Sequenced: blood. This sequence originates from a girl aged 10-17 years with multiple sclerosis. The rearrangement joins TRBV7-9 to TRBJ2-7; D perhaps matches TRBD2 (5 bases). The CDR3, as DNA: TGTGCCAGCAGCTCGACGGACGGCGGGTCCTACGAGCAGTACTTC. Translated, it gives CASSSTDGGSYEQYF.